This section outlines one T cell receptor beta chain sequence together with its context. Antigen: not known. Other DNA sequences in this sample translate to the same CDR3. The CDR3 totals 13 residues. Germline assignment: CDR1 MGHRA and CDR2 YSYEKL. V dropped 3 bases and J dropped 1 base, with 6 bases sitting between them. These data are taken from a study of shared clonotypes between healthy human individuals. Overall study context: CD8 memory received one plate per donor, CD8 naive two, CD4 memory three and CD4 naive three. The study's findings and limits: Sorted-subset sequencing was shown by rarefaction to be incomplete despite large depth. Generation probability values for non-shared clonotypes were lower than those for clonotypes shared by all four donors.

Libraries were prepared by immunoSEQ multiplex PCR; TCRdb keeps only in-frame clonotypes and omits some of them. There are about 1.5 million clones in the sample; 95% to 99% occur only once, and less than 0.55% lies in the top ten. A CD45RA+ naive subset and a CD45RA-negative memory subset were split from CD4+ cells. The chain carries TRBV4-1 and TRBJ2-5; no firm D call. Sequenced material: naive CD4+ T cells sorted from blood. Documented subset: CD45RA+ positively selected. This TCR came from a man younger than 40 in good health. CDR3 nucleotides: TGCGCCAGCAGCCAGGGTTTCCAAGAGACCCAGTACTTC. Protein: CASSQGFQETQYF.